This note documents a single T cell receptor (beta chain) sequence. This specimen comes from a study of blood T cell repertoires in COVID-19. Per the study methods: Using reference gene primer amplification, nucleated cell counts were estimated. Data came from immunoSEQ multiplex PCR; TCRdb stores just in-frame clones and leaves some out. Clone size and the V and J calls come from that table; the DNA yielded D and trimming. Here the sample spans around 300,000 clones, roughly 88% being singletons. Germline V gene data show CDR1 as MNHEY and CDR2 as SMNVEV (reference sequence). V shed 0 bases, J shed 2 bases, and the junction held 4 bases outside the gene matches. This CDR3 is 15 amino acids long.

This chain joins TRBV27 and TRBJ2-7; 7 positions agree with TRBD2. Input material: peripheral blood. The receptor comes from a woman in her forties or fifties with active or convalescent COVID-19. The CDR3 DNA is TGTGCCAGCAGTTTATCTTGGGGGGGGACCTACGAGCAGTACTTC. This codes for CASSLSWGGTYEQYF.